The source of this T cell receptor beta chain is a study of blood T cell repertoires in COVID-19 (dated by TCRdb to about 2020). Some background on the complete study: Collaborator samples came from the United States, Italy and Spain and covered acute and convalescent phases of COVID-19. The material from the prospective study consisted of cDNA or gDNA derived from T cells, B-cell-depleted T cells, or PBMCs. The dataset comprised deeply sampled blood TCRbeta repertoires from subjects exposed to, actively infected with, or recovered from COVID-19. A freely available public database, intended as a resource for researchers studying the immune response to SARS-CoV-2, is where the repertoires were released. The samples were drawn from two sources: the first 160 participants of the ongoing ImmuneRACE study, and 1,000 to 1,500 subjects contributed by 6 global collaborators. Sample metadata almost always included a de-identified subject ID, COVID-19 status, age in years and sex. Where HLA class I and class II types were available, the types were taken from metadata supplied by the sample provider, not from assay-based typing.

The immunoSEQ Assay, a bias-controlled multiplex PCR, was used to amplify TCRbeta CDR3 regions from genomic DNA. The published analysis was carried out like this. The number of nucleated cells in each sample was estimated from the amplification of reference gene primers within the assay. To quantify the absolute abundance of each unique TCRbeta CDR3 rearrangement, sequence reads were collapsed and filtered. Productive Simpson clonality was computed per sample as the square root of Simpson's diversity index over productive rearrangements. TCRdb took over this immuneACCESS table, retaining in-frame rearrangements with V and J assigned. Such tables are incomplete; in checked studies, under half of the missing clones stem from an unresolved V gene, and the remainder is unexplained. Clonal size and the V and J genes are those of that table, whereas D and trimming came from the DNA. Recorded for this sample are 250,000 to 350,000 clones; roughly 86% of them occurred a single time. The ten largest clones add up to 8% to 9.5% of the sample.

Results the study describes overall, beyond this receptor: The quantity of clinical and demographic metadata differed by source and by participant and was supplied without curation.

Enrolling through a virtual design, the prospective study's participants ranged in age from roughly 18 to 89 years and lived across 20 to 30 United States geographic areas. In the prospective study, participants were assigned to cohorts based on the clinical history participants reported in a screening survey and a study questionnaire. Recovered participants in ImmuneRACE Cohort 3 were defined as having two consecutive negative NP/OP PCR tests, clearance from a healthcare professional, or resolution of symptoms. In the prospective study, mobile phlebotomists collected whole blood, serum and a nasopharyngeal or oropharyngeal swab from each participant. Prospective study participants could optionally give additional blood draws and questionnaires over an approximately two-month period. Before DNA extraction, blood samples from the prospective study were shipped at room temperature or frozen. Remarks on this clone: The specificity of this receptor is unknown. Per-base quality was not reported, and no clone a single base away is much larger than it.

Per the germline V gene, SGDLS is the CDR1 and YYNGEE is the CDR2. V is cut by 2 bases and J by 0 bases, and the space between the germline ends is 14 bases. The CDR3, cysteine through phenylalanine, is 16 amino acids long. The DNA shown is the 48-base CDR3, in frame from base 1. The chain is assembled from TRBV9 and TRBJ1-1; confidence is insufficient to name the D gene. This sequence originates from a woman aged 18-35 years who had recovered from COVID-19. Sequences were obtained from PBMCs or T cells enriched from blood (not recorded which). The CDR3 in this case is CASSVGPFRMNTEAFF. The nucleotide sequence is given as TGTGCCAGCAGCGTTGGTCCTTTCAGAATGAACACTGAAGCTTTCTTT.